This T cell receptor beta chain was found in a study of cytomegalovirus exposure and HLA in healthy donors. PCR was performed using 60 Vbeta and 13 Jbeta primers. Profiling relied on immunoSEQ multiplex PCR, and the TCRdb table lists in-frame clones only, not all of them. In the table there are roughly 150,000 clones, 85% of which are singletons. V gave up 0 bases and J gave up 8 bases; unmatched junction bases: 13. Looked up from germline, CDR1 is MNHEY and CDR2 is SMNVEV (reference sequence). The CDR3 has 17 residues. This sequence joins TRBV27 and TRBJ2-1, with 7 bases identical to TRBD2. Sequencing was carried out using PBMCs. The sequence derives from a man aged 30-40 years in good health and CMV-seropositive. The CDR3 bases are TGTGCCAGCAGTTTATCCCGGACTAGTACGGATTTCGATGAGCAGTTCTTC. The encoded protein is CASSLSRTSTDFDEQFF.